These T cell receptor beta chains were read from a single sample in a study of tumor-infiltrating lymphocytes in primary liver carcinoma. TCRdb itself ran the multiplex PCR reads through MiXCR, one entry per CDR3 protein. The sample yields hundreds of thousands of distinct CDR3 sequences, 50% to 70% seen once. The sequenced sample consisted of peripheral blood. These receptors were collected from a man in his forties with primary liver carcinoma and hepatitis B virus infection. CDR3s leave out the opening cysteine and the closing phenylalanine or tryptophan.

J: TRBJ2-3
V: TRBV28
CDR3: ASSSLTSGDTDTQY

J: TRBJ2-3
V: TRBV11-2
CDR3: ASRARESPDTQY

J: TRBJ1-3
V: TRBV7-9
CDR3: ASSLDGGNTIY

J: TRBJ2-1
V: TRBV7-8
CDR3: AGSFLTGNEQS

J: TRBJ2-4
V: TRBV6-2/TRBV6-3
CDR3: ATYRTGDYIQY

J: TRBJ2-1
V: TRBV11-1
CDR3: ASSPRGPGINEQF

J: TRBJ2-1
V: TRBV7-3
CDR3: SSSRTGGPNNEQF

J: TRBJ2-5
V: TRBV6-2/TRBV6-3
CDR3: ASSYSTLGTQY

J: TRBJ2-7
V: TRBV12-3/TRBV12-4
CDR3: ASGKGAVEQY

J: TRBJ2-3
V: TRBV11-2
CDR3: ASSLGISGDMSDMQY

J: TRBJ2-1
V: TRBV11-2
CDR3: VRSLGSRGAYNEQF

J: TRBJ2-7
V: TRBV6-1
CDR3: ASSAQPGQGFWEQY

J: TRBJ2-7
V: TRBV6-1
CDR3: ATNPRTGARNERY

J: TRBJ2-3
V: TRBV10-3
CDR3: AIVTPDTQY

J: TRBJ1-1
V: TRBV11-2
CDR3: ASLLQGEDTEAF

J: TRBJ1-5
V: TRBV5-5
CDR3: ASHRGALPQPQH

J: TRBJ2-2
V: TRBV30
CDR3: AWSTPRLAGAAGELF

J: TRBJ2-7
V: TRBV6-1
CDR3: ASSHKTGLYEQY

J: TRBJ1-5
V: TRBV15
CDR3: ATSLPLQPQH